Below, 26 T cell receptor beta chains from the same sample are listed, as sequenced in a study of metastatic and nonmetastatic thyroid tumors. TCRdb re-called the PCR reads with MiXCR. Of several thousand clones listed, around 19% were seen once; the top ten hold roughly 9.6%. Each patient went into thyroid surgery without having received any treatment. The specimen was adjacent normal tissue. The receptors here all came from a female donor with papillary thyroid cancer or a benign thyroid nodule (not recorded which). Some clones in this sample may be carry-over from other donors' samples.

In DNA, the CDR3 is TGTGCCAGCAGTTTTGGCGGGGCCTACAATGAGCAGTTCTTC. Translated: CASSFGGAYNEQFF. This chain links TRBV27 with TRBJ2-1, with D tentatively TRBD2 (6 bases). From germline, CDR1 is MNHEY and CDR2 SMNVEV (reference sequence). The CDR3 is 14 residues long. V gave up 3 bases and J gave up 2 bases, with 8 bases separating them.

A remark on this clone: The DNA is left out, because the CDR3 cannot be placed on it with certainty; the CDR3 is given as TCRdb lists it. This chain joins TRBV28 and TRBJ2-7; the D call of TRBD2 is as the table states it, not checked on the DNA. The CDR3 is 18 amino acids long, termini counted. Germline lookup yields CDR1 MDHEN and CDR2 SYDVKM. CDR3 amino acids: CATPLSALCQPPAYEQYF.

The rearrangement uses TRBV20-1 and TRBJ1-2; a weak D match, TRBD1 (6 bases). Trimming cost V 4 bases and J 1 base, with 7 bases left between them. Germline-derived CDR1 and CDR2 are DFQATT and SNEGSKA (reference sequence). This CDR3 has 12 residues. CDR3 sequence: CSAKDSNYGYTF. In nucleotides, the CDR3 is TGCAGTGCTAAGGACAGTAACTATGGCTACACCTTC.

The V call is TRBV7-9, the J call TRBJ2-7; D remains unclear. CDR3 length: 12 residues. Germline assignment: CDR1 SEHNR and CDR2 FQNEAQ (reference sequence). The V gene lost 10 bases and the J gene lost 0 bases, with 10 bases spanning the gap. Here the CDR3 reads CAINTGSYEQYF. CDR3 DNA: TGTGCCATTAACACCGGCTCCTACGAGCAGTACTTC. Supplemented by reference TRBV7-9 and TRBJ2-7, the full variable domain reads DTGVSQNPRHKITKRGQNVTFRCDPISEHNRLYWYRQTLGQGPEFLTYFQNEAQLEKSRLLSDRFSAERPKGSFSTLEIQRTEQGDSAMYLCAINTGSYEQYFGPGTRLTVT.

By share, this clone ranks as large. The chain combines TRBV30 with TRBJ1-1; D is uncertain. Trimming left V 2 bases short and J 5 bases short, with 9 bases between. Germline-derived CDR1 and CDR2 are GTSNPN and SVGIG (reference sequence). The CDR3 contains 12 residues. The CDR3 coding sequence is TGTGCCTGGAGTCTGGGAGGAACTGAAGCTTTCTTT. It translates to CAWSLGGTEAFF.

This clone was seen ten or more times. The gene calls are TRBV5-4 and TRBJ1-4; TRBD1 agrees at 9 bases. This CDR3 has 16 residues. After removal of 4 bases from V and 10 bases from J, the junction contained 14 bases not matched to a gene. CDR1 is SGHNT and CDR2 is YYREEE in the germline V gene (reference sequence). The CDR3 coding sequence is TGTGCCAGCAGCCCCGGGACAGGGCTTAATGGAGGAAAACTGTTTTTT. Translated, it gives CASSPGTGLNGGKLFF.

This clone has ten or more counts. This rearrangement joins TRBV29-1 to TRBJ1-2; D might be TRBD1 (5 bases). V shed 7 bases and J shed 5 bases, with 14 bases lying between them. CDR1 SQVTM and CDR2 ANQGSEA come from the germline V gene. The CDR3 sequence is 12 residues long. The CDR3 DNA reads as TGCAGCGCCCCTGAGGAGGGGTATGGCTACACCTTC. Translating it yields CSAPEEGYGYTF.

The table lists this clone with a few counts. The chain uses TRBV3-1 and TRBJ2-3; D possibly uses TRBD1 or TRBD2 (5 bases each). Trimming removed 7 bases at V and 0 bases at J, with 8 bases between. Germline V gene sequence: CDR1 LGHDT, CDR2 YNNKEL (reference sequence). This CDR3 is built from 13 residues. The CDR3 sequence is CASTGASTDTQYF. For the CDR3, the DNA is TGTGCCAGCACCGGGGCTAGCACAGATACGCAGTATTTT.

By sample share, this clone is medium-sized. The J gene is TRBJ2-1, the V gene TRBV4-1, with TRBD2 matching 7 bases. The CDR3 totals 16 residues. J lost 5 bases, V lost 1 base, and 8 bases had no gene match. Germline values: CDR1 MGHRA, CDR2 YSYEKL. DNA for the CDR3: TGCGCCAGCAGCCAAGGTTCAGGGCTAGCGGACAATGAGCAGTTCTTC. It specifies CASSQGSGLADNEQFF.

This clone was observed many times. The chain recombines TRBV29-1 with TRBJ1-4, with 7 bases identical to TRBD1. The CDR3 extends over 13 amino acids. Losses at the gene ends were 6 bases for V and 3 bases for J; bases not matched to a gene: 4. The germline CDR1 and CDR2 sequences are SQVTM and ANQGSEA. The CDR3: CSVRDSSNEKLFF. DNA of the CDR3: TGCAGCGTGAGGGACAGCTCTAATGAAAAACTGTTTTTT. Based on the CDR3 plus reference TRBV29-1 and TRBJ1-4, the full variable domain is SAVISQKPSRDICQRGTSLTIQCQVDSQVTMMFWYRQQPGQSLTLIATANQGSEATYESGFVIDKFPISRPNLTFSTLTVSNMSPEDSSIYLCSVRDSSNEKLFFGSGTQLSVL.

Judged by abundance, this clone is medium-sized. This chain links TRBV6-1 with TRBJ1-3; 8 bases are a match to TRBD1. Germline-derived CDR1 and CDR2 are MNHNS and SASEGT. The V gene end was trimmed by 5 bases and the J gene end by 1 base; junction bases not matched to a gene: 1. This CDR3 is 14 amino acids long. As DNA, the CDR3 is TGTGCCAGCAGTCACAGGGGGTCTGGAAACACCATATATTTT. Translating it yields CASSHRGSGNTIYF.

This clone was observed a few times. The genes are TRBV27 and TRBJ2-3, with D perhaps TRBD1 or TRBD2 (5 bases each). CDR3 length: 13 residues. Germline V CDR1 and CDR2: MNHEY, SMNVEV (reference sequence). V was pared by 6 bases and J by 5 bases, with 12 bases between. CDR3 DNA: TGTGCCAGCAGAACAGGAGCGGTAGATACGCAGTATTTT. It translates to CASRTGAVDTQYF.

The rearrangement joins TRBV11-2 to TRBJ2-3; 14 positions agree with TRBD2. The CDR3 is 18 residues long. Germline trimming cut 3 bases from V and 3 bases from J; bases unmatched to any gene: 8. Germline V gives CDR1 SGHAT, CDR2 FQNNGV. Here the CDR3 DNA reads TGTGCCAGCAGCTTCCGACTAGCGGGGGGGCCTGATACAGATACGCAGTATTTT. The encoded protein is CASSFRLAGGPDTDTQYF.

This clone is termed medium-sized. The chain is built from TRBV4-1 and TRBJ1-4, with 7 bases matching TRBD1. J lost 2 bases, V lost 4 bases, and 1 base had no gene match. The CDR3 loop spans 14 amino acids. Germline CDR1 MGHRA, CDR2 YSYEKL. The CDR3 reads CASSPGQTNEKLFF. The CDR3 nucleotides read TGCGCCAGCAGCCCGGGACAGACTAATGAAAAACTGTTTTTT.

The sample holds a few counts of this clone. The chain has TRBV20-1 and TRBJ1-1; D call uncertain. Germline CDR1 DFQATT, CDR2 SNEGSKA (reference sequence). This CDR3 has 12 residues. V lost 1 base, J lost 8 bases, and 11 bases lay in between. In DNA, the CDR3 is TGCAGTGCTAGAGTCGACACTGGCGAAGCTTTCTTT. It translates to CSARVDTGEAFF.

About this clone: Sequence at one end of the junction differs from germline and may be a read error. The chain is built from TRBV7-2 and TRBJ2-7, with a tentative D call TRBD1 (6 bases). This CDR3 is 15 amino acids long. Germline lookup yields CDR1 SGHTA and CDR2 FQGNSA. The CDR3 is CASSLEQGRSYEQYF. DNA for the CDR3: TGTGCTAGCAGCTTAGAACAGGGAAGGTCCTACGAGCAGTACTTC.

Sample share makes this clone large. The chain recombines TRBV9 with TRBJ1-6; weak D call: TRBD1 (5 bases). The V end lost 6 bases, the J end lost 7 bases, and 20 bases lay between the germline ends. Germline lookup yields CDR1 SGDLS and CDR2 YYNGEE. This CDR3 has 16 amino acids. The CDR3 loop is CASTGEGPGSNSPLHF. The CDR3 DNA follows: TGTGCCAGCACCGGAGAGGGTCCAGGGAGCAATTCACCCCTCCACTTT.

This sequence joins TRBV11-2 and TRBJ2-3; 8 bases are shared with TRBD2. From germline, CDR1 is SGHAT and CDR2 FQNNGV. The CDR3 is 17 amino acids. The trim removed 2 bases at V and 3 bases at J, leaving 10 bases unmatched. CDR3 sequence (DNA): TGTGCCAGCAGCTTACGTCCCCGACTAGCGTTTACAGATACGCAGTATTTT. Encoded protein: CASSLRPRLAFTDTQYF.

By sample share, this clone is medium-sized. The chain recombines TRBV25-1 with TRBJ2-3; the D is unclear. Germline CDR1 and CDR2: MGHDK and SYGVNS. Trimming shortened V by 3 bases and J by 5 bases, and 15 bases separated the two germline ends. This CDR3 has 15 amino acids. CDR3 nucleotide sequence: TGTGCCAGCAGTGAGGAAACAACTATGGTAGATACGCAGTATTTT. Amino acids: CASSEETTMVDTQYF.

This clone is medium-sized in the sample. J is TRBJ2-3 and V is TRBV5-1; 8 bases match TRBD1. V shed 0 bases and J 6 bases; nucleotides not matched to a gene: 3. CDR1 is SGHRS and CDR2 is YFSETQ in the germline V gene. This CDR3 comprises 14 residues. The CDR3 nucleotides are TGCGCCAGCAGCTTGGCCCAGGGGGCCGATACGCAGTATTTT. Its translation: CASSLAQGADTQYF.

The chain uses TRBV28 and TRBJ2-7; 9 nucleotides agree with TRBD2. Germline values: CDR1 MDHEN, CDR2 SYDVKM. CDR3 length: 16 residues. Germline trimming cut 4 bases from V and 6 bases from J; bases unmatched to any gene: 13. The CDR3 sequence is CASSWPPNSGGVEQYF. The CDR3, as DNA: TGTGCCAGCAGTTGGCCCCCAAATAGCGGGGGTGTCGAGCAGTACTTC.

Relative to its sample, this clone is medium-sized. The chain uses TRBV5-6 and TRBJ2-1; 7 positions agree with TRBD2. The CDR3 is 16 amino acids. Germline assignment: CDR1 SGHDT and CDR2 YYEEEE. Trimming removed 4 bases from V and 3 bases from J; junction bases left unmatched: 10. This CDR3 reads CASSPPWEGSYNEQFF. DNA for the CDR3: TGTGCCAGCAGCCCACCGTGGGAGGGAAGCTACAATGAGCAGTTCTTC.

The chain combines TRBV20-1 with TRBJ1-6, with 9 bases fitting TRBD1. Trimming removed 5 bases from V and 8 bases from J; junction bases left unmatched: 10. Per germline, CDR1 DFQATT and CDR2 SNEGSKA (reference sequence). The CDR3 covers 15 residues. In DNA form, the CDR3 reads TGCAGTGCTCCCGGGACAGGGACATCGGATTCACCCCTCCACTTT. Translation gives CSAPGTGTSDSPLHF.

The chain couples TRBV6-5 to TRBJ2-1, with TRBD2 as a possible D gene (6 bases). The CDR3 is 16 amino acids. The germline V gene encodes CDR1 MNHEY and CDR2 SVGAGI. V shed 2 bases and J shed 8 bases, with 19 bases lying between them. The CDR3 coding sequence is TGTGCCAGCAGTTACCGGGACTGGCGGCCATGGTATGAGCAGTTCTTC. It yields the protein CASSYRDWRPWYEQFF.

The V call is TRBV28, the J call TRBJ2-6; unclear D gene. This CDR3 region has 16 residues. The V and J ends lost 4 bases and 2 bases respectively, with 12 bases between them. CDR1 is MDHEN and CDR2 is SYDVKM in the germline V gene. The DNA for the CDR3 is TGTGCCAGCAGTTCCCGGTGGGTGGCTGGGGCCAACGTCCTGACTTTC. Translated, it gives CASSSRWVAGANVLTF.

The chain's CDR3 is CSASPAGGRWEQFF. The CDR3 DNA reads TGCAGTGCTAGTCCCGCAGGGGGCAGGTGGGAGCAGTTCTTC. This chain links TRBV20-1 with TRBJ2-5, with 8 nucleotides matching TRBD1. The last part of the DNA fits TRBJ2-1 better; the J call may be wrong. The CDR3 has 14 residues. CDR1 and CDR2 from the germline V gene are DFQATT and SNEGSKA (reference sequence).